The rows below give T cell receptor beta chains drawn from one sample of a study of neurological immune-mediated disorders. TCRdb redid the calling of the 5' RACE reads with MiXCR, one entry per CDR3 protein. The sample has tens of thousands of distinct CDR3 sequences, more than 10% seen once. Sequenced sample: PBMCs. The receptors shown here come from a woman in her forties in good health. The CDR3 runs from the conserved cysteine through the conserved F or W. The D gene is left open where the match is weak. The listing skips clone size in some rows; elsewhere it reads once, few, many or a size class.

abundance	d_gene	v_gene	j_gene	CDR3aa	CDR3nt
many	.	TRBV6-5	TRBJ2-5	CASSSLIQETQYF	TGTGCCAGCAGTTCCCTGATCCAAGAGACCCAGTACTTC
many	.	TRBV6-1	TRBJ2-7	CASRVGQGVIDEQYF	TGTGCCAGCAGGGTAGGGCAGGGTGTTATCGACGAGCAGTACTTC
many	TRBD1	TRBV5-1	TRBJ2-5	CASDPGTGEVTQYF	TGCGCCAGCGACCCCGGGACAGGGGAGGTGACCCAGTACTTC
many	.	TRBV5-1	TRBJ2-3	CASSWDDSRNTDTQYF	TGCGCCAGCAGCTGGGATGACAGCCGAAACACAGATACGCAGTATTTT
few	.	TRBV6-1	TRBJ1-5	CASSFWRADQPQHF	TGTGCCAGCAGTTTTTGGCGGGCAGATCAGCCCCAGCATTTT
many	.	TRBV20-1	TRBJ1-1	CSARDWTALEAFF	TGCAGTGCTAGAGATTGGACAGCACTTGAAGCTTTCTTT
many	TRBD1	TRBV29-1	TRBJ1-5	CSVGLDSDRGNQPQHF	TGCAGCGTTGGATTGGATAGCGACAGGGGCAATCAGCCCCAGCATTTT
many	TRBD2	TRBV6-5	TRBJ2-3	CASSLDRQTSGGKHTDTQYF	TGTGCCAGCAGCCTGGACAGGCAGACTAGCGGTGGTAAACACACAGATACGCAGTATTTT
many	.	TRBV20-1	TRBJ2-3	CSAIYSLGTLSTDTQYF	TGCAGTGCTATTTATTCGTTAGGGACTTTAAGCACAGATACGCAGTATTTT
.	TRBD1	TRBV10-3	TRBJ1-2	CAIRQGRNYGYTF	TGTGCCATTCGACAGGGCCGTAACTATGGCTACACCTTC
.	.	TRBV11-3	TRBJ2-3	CASSRTDTQYF	TGTGCCAGCAGCCGAACAGATACGCAGTATTTT
medium-sized	.	TRBV15	TRBJ2-5	CATSRDRSETQYF	TGTGCCACCAGCAGAGATAGAAGTGAGACCCAGTACTTC
.	.	TRBV5-1	TRBJ1-4	CASSLGVGRGDKLFF	TGTGCCAGCAGCTTGGGTGTCGGCCGGGGGGATAAACTGTTTTTT
.	.	TRBV10-3	TRBJ1-2	CAISELGPTDGDGYTF	TGTGCCATCAGTGAGTTGGGACCGACAGACGGTGATGGCTACACCTTC
medium-sized	.	TRBV6-2/TRBV6-3	TRBJ2-1	CASSYSTRDPKVDEQFF	TGTGCCAGCAGTTACTCGACTCGGGACCCGAAGGTCGACGAGCAGTTCTTC
medium-sized	.	TRBV6-2/TRBV6-3	TRBJ2-1	CASSFLGRGEQFF	TGTGCCAGCAGTTTCCTAGGGCGCGGGGAGCAGTTCTTC
many	TRBD1	TRBV18	TRBJ1-4	CASSPDRVFEKLFF	TGTGCCAGCTCACCGGACAGGGTATTCGAAAAACTGTTTTTT